This note documents a single T cell receptor beta chain sequence. Its antigen is as yet unknown. Produced via immunoSEQ multiplex PCR; TCRdb's table is partial and in-frame only. This sample has about 1,900,000 clones, with about 94% found just once. V shed 4 bases and J shed 1 base, with 7 bases lying between them. Per the germline V gene, CDR1 is MGHRA and CDR2 is YSYEKL. CDR3 length: 13 amino acids. Naive CD8 cells comprised CD45RO-negative, CCR7-positively selected cells, excluding terminally differentiated effector memory CD45RA+ cells. All of the donors resided in Nashville, Tennessee, and each was a Caucasian adult. This sample was included in a study of shared clonotypes between healthy human individuals. Points from the study as a whole: Clonotype sharing across donors was expected to vary with sequencing depth.

This TCR derives from a man between 18 and 35 years old in good health. The J gene is TRBJ1-1, the V gene TRBV4-1; no firm D call. Sequences were obtained from naive CD8+ T cells sorted from blood. The CDR3 sequence: CASSLGKNTEAFF. Here the CDR3 DNA reads TGCGCCAGCAGCCTCGGAAAGAACACTGAAGCTTTCTTT.